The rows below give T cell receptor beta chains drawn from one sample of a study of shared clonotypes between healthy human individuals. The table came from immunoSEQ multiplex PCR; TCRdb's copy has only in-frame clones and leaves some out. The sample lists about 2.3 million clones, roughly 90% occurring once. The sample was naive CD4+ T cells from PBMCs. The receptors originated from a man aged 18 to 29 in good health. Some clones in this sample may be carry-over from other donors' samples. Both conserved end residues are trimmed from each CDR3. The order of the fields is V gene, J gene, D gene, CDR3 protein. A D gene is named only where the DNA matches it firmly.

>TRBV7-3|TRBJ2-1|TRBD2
ASSHGRAYNEQF
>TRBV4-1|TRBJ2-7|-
ASSQARRTGPYEQY
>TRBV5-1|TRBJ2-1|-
ASSLEGARSYNEQF
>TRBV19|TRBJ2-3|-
ASSTEEDTQY
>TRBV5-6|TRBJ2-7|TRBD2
ASSLSSGSNEQY
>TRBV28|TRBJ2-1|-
ASRSQINNEQF
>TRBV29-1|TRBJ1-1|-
SVGNIETEAF
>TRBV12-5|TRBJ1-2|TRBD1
ASGSWTGGPGYGYT
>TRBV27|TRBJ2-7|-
ASSLKGYEQY
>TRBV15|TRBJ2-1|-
ATSTSRFYNEQF
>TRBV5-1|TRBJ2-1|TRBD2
ASSPRMLAGIEQF
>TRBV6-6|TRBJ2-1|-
ASARARNEQF
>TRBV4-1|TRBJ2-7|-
ASSQGGRRDSSYEQY
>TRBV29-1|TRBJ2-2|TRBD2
SVRGSYTGELF
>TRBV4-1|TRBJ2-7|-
ASSQGSGGGPEQY
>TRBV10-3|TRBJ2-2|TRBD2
AISAFGTSGNTGELF
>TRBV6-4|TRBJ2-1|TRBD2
ASSLLAGNEQF
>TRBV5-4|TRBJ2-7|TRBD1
ASRRDRGPSEY
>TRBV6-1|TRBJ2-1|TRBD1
ASSEWDRGSYNEQF
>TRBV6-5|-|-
ASSRSGAYEQY